The 11 T cell receptor beta chains reported below all come from one sample, sequenced in a study of blood T cell repertoires in COVID-19. Using immunoSEQ multiplex PCR, the repertoire was profiled, and TCRdb retains in-frame clones only, with some absent. The sample includes 540,000 or so clones, roughly nine tenths of them seen just once. The specimen was peripheral blood. Receptors were obtained from a woman in her forties or fifties with COVID-19, enrolled during active disease.

Note on this clone: This sample includes further DNA sequences coding for the same CDR3. The V and J genes are TRBV3-1 (or the pseudogene TRBV3-2) and TRBJ2-1; D gene uncertain. The germline CDR1 and CDR2 sequences are LGHDT and YNNKEL (reference sequence). The CDR3 extends over 12 amino acids. The V end was cut by 4 bases, the J end by 4 bases, with 5 bases between. The CDR3 DNA follows: TGTGCCAGCAGCCTCCTATACAATGAGCAGTTCTTC. This codes for CASSLLYNEQFF.

V gene TRBV12-5 combines with J gene TRBJ1-1; TRBD1 matches 8 bases. V shed 6 bases, J shed 4 bases, and the junction held 7 bases outside the gene matches. The CDR3 has 14 residues. Germline CDR1 LGHNT, CDR2 FRNRAP. The CDR3 DNA is TGTGCTAGTGGGTCGCAGGGGGCGACCACTGAAGCTTTCTTT. Amino acids: CASGSQGATTEAFF.

The V and J genes are TRBV2 and TRBJ2-2; TRBD2 matches at 7 bases. CDR1 and CDR2 from the germline V gene are SNHLY and FYNNEI. Losses at the gene ends were 2 bases for V and 4 bases for J; bases not matched to a gene: 7. The CDR3 consists of 16 residues. This CDR3 is CASSERGLVGTGELFF. The CDR3, as DNA: TGTGCCAGCAGTGAACGAGGACTAGTGGGCACCGGGGAGCTGTTTTTT.

V and J are TRBV11-2 and TRBJ2-1; D remains unclear. V shed 2 bases and J shed 8 bases, with 4 bases lying between them. CDR3 length: 11 residues. The V gene's germline CDR1 is SGHAT and CDR2 FQNNGV. CDR3 loop: CASSLLDEQFF. As DNA, the CDR3 is TGTGCCAGCAGCTTACTCGATGAGCAGTTCTTC.

The chain joins TRBV4-1 to TRBJ1-2; D ambiguous. CDR3 length: 14 residues. Trimming left V 0 bases short and J 8 bases short, with 13 bases between. Germline V gene lookup returns CDR1 MGHRA and CDR2 YSYEKL. CDR3 sequence (DNA): TGCGCCAGCAGCCAAGATCGGCAGGCTCAGGGCTACACCTTC. As protein: CASSQDRQAQGYTF.

V and J are TRBV5-6 and TRBJ1-2, with D perhaps TRBD1 (5 bases). CDR3 length: 13 amino acids. V lost 4 bases, J lost 4 bases, and 11 bases lay in between. Germline CDR1 is SGHDT and CDR2 is YYEEEE. CDR3 sequence (DNA): TGTGCCAGCAGCGGGGGGATTTCCTATGGCTACACCTTC. It specifies CASSGGISYGYTF.

The chain has TRBV23-1 and TRBJ2-2; 7 bases are a match to TRBD1. TRBV23-1 is an ORF for which the function is uncertain. The CDR3 spans 17 residues. V shed 6 bases and J 4 bases; nucleotides not matched to a gene: 14. The CDR3 region is CASRKWVRQGGTGELFF. The CDR3, as DNA: TGCGCCAGCAGGAAGTGGGTAAGACAGGGCGGCACCGGGGAGCTGTTTTTT.

The chain combines TRBV7-6 with TRBJ2-2, with D tentatively TRBD1 (5 bases). There are 15 residues in the CDR3. V was trimmed by 2 bases and J by 4 bases, leaving 11 bases between them. Germline values: CDR1 SGHVS, CDR2 FNYEAQ. DNA for the CDR3: TGTGCCAGCAGCTTATTCCGGACACCCACCGGGGAGCTGTTTTTT. Translating gives CASSLFRTPTGELFF.

The chain carries TRBV19 and TRBJ2-5; D not resolved. Per the germline V gene, CDR1 is LNHDA and CDR2 is SQIVND (reference sequence). CDR3 length: 11 residues. V shed 1 base and J shed 5 bases, with 2 bases lying between them. As DNA, the CDR3 is TGTGCCAGTAGTATAGCGGAGACCCAGTACTTC. Its translation is CASSIAETQYF.

V gene TRBV5-1 combines with J gene TRBJ1-6, with 7 bases that match TRBD1. The CDR3 extends over 16 amino acids. Germline CDR1 SGHRS, CDR2 YFSETQ. Germline trimming cut 4 bases from V and 5 bases from J; bases unmatched to any gene: 9. CDR3: CASSMVGGGNNSPLHF. CDR3 coding DNA: TGCGCCAGCAGCATGGTTGGAGGGGGCAATAATTCACCCCTCCACTTT.

The rearrangement uses TRBV6-6 and TRBJ2-1; 7 nucleotides line up with TRBD2. V was pared by 5 bases and J by 5 bases, with 3 bases of the junction left unmatched. The CDR3 is made up of 13 amino acids. Germline V lookup: CDR1 MNHNY, CDR2 SVGAGI (reference sequence). This CDR3 reads CASSREGHNEQFF. In DNA, the CDR3 is TGTGCCAGCAGTAGGGAGGGTCACAATGAGCAGTTCTTC.